This TCR beta chain emerged from a study of shared clonotypes between healthy human individuals. The germline V gene encodes CDR1 SGHTA and CDR2 FQGNSA. V shed 6 bases, J shed 3 bases, and the junction held 10 bases outside the gene matches. CDR3 length equals 16 residues. This clone was counted only a few times. Repertoires were generated with immunoSEQ multiplex PCR, while TCRdb's copy carries only in-frame clones and drops some. There are roughly 660,000 clones in the sample; 90% occur only once, and more than 30% lies in the top ten. Sequencing input: memory CD8+ T cells from PBMCs. Subset in this sample: CD45RO+ cells pooled with CCR7-negative TemRA cells. The TCR sequence derives from a man between 18 and 29 years old in good health. Some clones in this sample may be carry-over from other donors' samples. The chain couples TRBV7-2 to TRBJ1-5; TRBD1 matches 8 bases. Here the CDR3 DNA reads TGTGCCAGCAGTCTTTCACGGGGACAGGTCAATCAGCCCCAGCATTTT. Protein product: CASSLSRGQVNQPQHF.